This T cell receptor beta chain emerged from a study of T cells in Graves' hyperthyroidism and ophthalmopathy (dated by TCRdb to the late 2010s). At the level of the whole study: Peripheral blood was sampled at the time of initial diagnosis, prior to any treatment. After sampling, hyperthyroidism patients received methimazole starting at 30 mg daily, and ophthalmopathy patients received high-dose intravenous methylprednisolone. To identify TCR V-J signatures that set the groups apart, the researchers used a discovery cohort of 100 patients, made up of 43 with Graves' ophthalmopathy and some 56 with stable Graves' hyperthyroidism. In about 6 Graves' hyperthyroidism patients, the study also compared T-cell repertoires from thyroid tissue with T-cell repertoires from blood. TCR Vbeta CDR3 sequencing of some 140 peripheral blood samples (under 45 ophthalmopathy, 75 to 80 hyperthyroidism and some 17 progressor patients) is reported in the paper. The 95 to 100 discovery patients were randomly split 7:3 into training and test sets. Whether ophthalmopathy could be predicted prospectively was tested in an independent validation cohort made up of approximately 19 hyperthyroidism patients plus 17 patients who later progressed to ophthalmopathy. What the research found in general, with its limitations: A model built on a 13 V-J signature distinguished ophthalmopathy from stable hyperthyroidism, reaching 85% to 90% sensitivity and 81.08% specificity in cross-validation and 80%/75% in testing. Most expanded thyroid clonotypes (frequency above 0.001) were also found in blood, which suggests that blood repertoires may mirror thyroid immune responses. In validation, progression to ophthalmopathy was predicted by the model with 70% to 71% sensitivity and 72.22% specificity, a median of roughly 6 months before onset. No statistical method was used to set the sample size in advance, and investigators knew the group allocation.

The TCR beta CDR3 regions were amplified from the RNA transcripts. The TCR CDR3 was subjected to a first round of RT-PCR using the HTBI primer set and the Qiagen OneStep RT-PCR kit. The libraries were constructed in a second round of multiplex PCR and then size-selected and purified. Sequencing of the libraries was done on an Illumina HiSeq2000 using paired-end 100 bp reads. Per the source publication's procedure: SOAPnuke was used to process the raw data, throwing out any read that contained adapters or uncalled bases, had a mean Phred below 15, or lacked an exact constant-primer or identifier match. High-quality paired reads were merged with COPE v1.2.5, and unique nucleotide sequences were defined as clonotypes. Clonotypes were aligned to IMGT TRBV, TRBD and TRBJ reference segments using MiTCR v1.1. Only V-J combinations with frequency above 0.0001, covering about 99% of repertoires, were analysed. The TCS score was defined as F50 (clonal expansion) divided by E x V (chaos), with BLOSUM62-based TCRdist calculated between CDR3 peptides within each V-J. Welch's t-statistics and random forest reduced around 550 V-J features to 13, which were used in a naive Bayes classifier (R e1071). In TCRdb, the public reads were trimmed at Q25 with fastp and aligned with MiXCR, with productive beta chains retained. Rows with a matching CDR3 protein are joined into one entry that keeps the most common DNA and genes. The V and J calls come from TCRdb's annotation, not from the publication. Recorded for this sample are a few hundred thousand distinct CDR3 sequences; 14% of them occurred a single time. In total, the top ten clones hold about 20% of the sample.

This clonotype turned up a few times. There is no known antigen for this receptor. The record has no base qualities; no much larger clone is one base away. From its cysteine to its phenylalanine, the CDR3 spans 18 amino acids. Only the CDR3 portion is preserved as DNA: 54 bases, with reading frame beginning at the first base. The CDR1 and CDR2 encoded by the germline V gene (reference sequence) are DFQATT and SNEGSKA. The germline V end is reduced by 1 base and the J end by 3 bases; junction bases left unmatched: 16. Moderately to severely active disease, a Clinical Activity Score of at least 3, a NOSPECS grade of at least 4, and a duration under 3 months were present in ophthalmopathy patients. The study excluded patients with uncontrolled infections, other autoimmune diseases, pregnancy or lactation. Diagnoses were established on the basis of clinical symptoms, serum thyroxine and TRAb, thyroid ultrasound, and orbital computed tomography. PBMCs were isolated from about 10 ml of fresh peripheral blood by Ficoll-Paque density gradient centrifugation. Trizol reagent was used to extract total RNA, and RNA quality was then checked on an Agilent 2100 Bioanalyzer.

This TCR came from a woman in her 30s with Graves' ophthalmopathy. The sequenced sample was blood. The receptor chain draws on TRBV20-1 and TRBJ2-7; 9 bases in the middle match TRBD2. The nucleotide sequence is TGCAGTGCTAGAGGCGTAAGATTCGGGGATAGCGGGGGCTACGAGCAGTACTTC. This translates into CSARGVRFGDSGGYEQYF.